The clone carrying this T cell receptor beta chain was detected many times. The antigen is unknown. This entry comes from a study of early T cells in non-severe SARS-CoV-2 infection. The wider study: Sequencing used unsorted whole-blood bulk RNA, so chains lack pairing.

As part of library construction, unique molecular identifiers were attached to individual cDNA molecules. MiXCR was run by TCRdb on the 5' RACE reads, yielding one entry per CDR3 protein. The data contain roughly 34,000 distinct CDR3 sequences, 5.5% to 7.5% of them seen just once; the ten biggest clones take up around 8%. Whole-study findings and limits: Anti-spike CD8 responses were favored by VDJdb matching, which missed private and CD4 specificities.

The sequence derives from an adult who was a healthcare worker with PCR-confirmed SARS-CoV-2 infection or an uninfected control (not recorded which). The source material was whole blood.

CDR3 nucleotides: TGTGCCAGCAGAAACAGGGGGTCGGCCACAGATACGCAGTATTTT. Protein: CASRNRGSATDTQYF. V usage is TRBV27 and J usage is TRBJ2-3; TRBD1 matches 8 bases. Trimming took 6 bases from V and 2 from J; bases not matched to a gene: 7. The CDR3 contains 15 residues. Germline V gene sequence: CDR1 MNHEY, CDR2 SMNVEV (reference sequence).